Given below is one TCR beta chain in context. The antigen remains undetermined. This entry is derived from a study of T cells expressing NK-cell markers. Study overall: It was sorted CD3+CD56-NKG2C+, CD3+CD56+NKG2C- and CD3+CD56+NKG2C+ T cells that provided the TCR beta repertoires. Seropositivity for HCMV was found in seven of the eight sequenced donors, with one seronegative. General study results and limits: Certain NKG2C+ T cell clones were expanded, and their HCMV specificity remained unclear. Each of six donors carried dominant NKG2C+ clonotypes accounting for about 1.0-7.5% of CD8+ T cells.

TCRdb re-called the 5' RACE reads, yielding one record per CDR3 amino acid sequence without DNA. The listing records about 460,000 distinct CDR3 sequences. The TCR sequence derives from a woman aged 45-60 years in good health. The material sequenced was blood T cells: a sorted CD56 or NKG2C T cell subset, CD4+ or CD8+ T cells, or bulk PBMC T cells (not recorded which).

CDR3 sequence: CASSLGTGAGETQYF. The rearrangement links TRBV12-3 or TRBV12-4 to TRBJ2-5; the D call of TRBD1 rests on TCRdb alone, since no DNA is present to check it. The CDR3 has 15 amino acids.